Included here is one T cell receptor (beta chain) sequence, with context. Its antigen is still unknown. The CDR3 has 12 amino acids. The V end lost 5 bases, the J end lost 9 bases, and 11 bases lay between the germline ends. CDR1 SGHDN and CDR2 FVKESK come from the germline V gene. This sample was taken from a study of cytomegalovirus exposure and HLA in healthy donors. Use of 60 Vbeta and 13 Jbeta primers characterized the PCR. Assay used: immunoSEQ multiplex PCR; TCRdb lists only in-frame clones, some missing. The sample has 250,000 to 350,000 clones; over 85% are singletons. Findings of the study overall: 15,000 to 20,000 TCR beta sequences were associated with HLA alleles at 0.05 false discovery rate in a later analysis. Within an earlier analysis, most TCR beta V segments proved productive either about 87% or about 30% of the time. Reports state that TCR beta sequences accurately predicted most subjects' HLA-A and HLA-B alleles. As a later analysis showed, a missense DCLRE1C variant was linked to trimming of TCR beta V- and J-genes.

The receptor was derived from a woman aged 18-29 years in good health and CMV-seronegative. This sequence joins TRBV14 and TRBJ2-1; no clear D. Sequencing used PBMCs. CDR3: CASSSIESEQFF. The CDR3, as DNA: TGTGCCAGCAGCTCCATCGAGAGTGAGCAGTTCTTC.